The 22 T cell receptor beta chains listed next were all sequenced from one sample in a study of shared clonotypes between healthy human individuals. Using immunoSEQ multiplex PCR, the repertoire was profiled, and TCRdb retains in-frame clones only, with some absent. The sample shows roughly 2.5 million clones, more than 90% of them seen only once. The sample taken for sequencing was naive CD4+ T cells sorted from blood. As to subset: CD45RA+ positively selected. Receptor source: a man aged 18-30 years in good health.

J is TRBJ2-3 and V is TRBV11-2; TRBD2 matches 11 bases. The CDR3 is made up of 14 amino acids. CDR1 and CDR2 from the germline V gene are SGHAT and FQNNGV. J lost 7 bases, V lost 5 bases, and 5 bases had no gene match. The CDR3 sequence: CASSISGRANTQYF. The CDR3 nucleotides read TGTGCCAGCAGCATTAGCGGGAGGGCCAATACGCAGTATTTT. Full variable domain (rest looked up from reference TRBV11-2 and TRBJ2-3): EAGVAQSPRYKIIEKRQSVAFWCNPISGHATLYWYQQILGQGPKLLIQFQNNGVVDDSQLPKDRFSAERLKGVDSTLKIQPAKLEDSAVYLCASSISGRANTQYFGPGTRLTVL.

This clone was seen a handful of times. The CDR3 coding sequence is TGTGCCATCAGCACTCAGGGGGAAGGGACTGAAGCTTTCTTT. Translated, it gives CAISTQGEGTEAFF. This chain links TRBV10-3 with TRBJ1-1; 7 bases are a match to TRBD1. V was clipped by 6 bases and J by 5 bases; unmatched bases: 9. The CDR3 is 14 amino acids. The germline V gene has CDR1 ENHRY and CDR2 SYGVKD.

The rearrangement joins TRBV18 to TRBJ2-1; the D gene is possibly TRBD1 (5 bases). The germline V gene encodes CDR1 KGHSH and CDR2 LQKENI. V lost 0 bases and J lost 2, with 11 bases in between. The CDR3 runs 16 residues. The chain's CDR3 is CASSPPPGLTYNEQFF. For the CDR3, the DNA is TGTGCCAGCTCACCACCACCAGGGCTCACCTACAATGAGCAGTTCTTC.

The chain is built from TRBV4-1 and TRBJ2-7, with D perhaps matching TRBD1 (5 bases). V was pared by 2 bases and J by 0 bases, with 11 bases between. The germline V gene encodes CDR1 MGHRA and CDR2 YSYEKL. This CDR3 is built from 15 residues. This CDR3 is CASSQLQVTSYEQYF. Written as DNA, the CDR3 is TGCGCCAGCAGCCAATTACAGGTCACCTCCTACGAGCAGTACTTC.

The chain recombines TRBV18 with TRBJ2-5; no clear D. Trimming removed 3 bases from V and 5 bases from J, with 13 bases in between. The CDR3 runs 14 residues. Germline assignment: CDR1 KGHSH and CDR2 LQKENI. CDR3 amino acids: CASSPIMAEETQYF. CDR3 in DNA: TGTGCCAGCTCACCTATCATGGCAGAGGAGACCCAGTACTTC.

The chain has TRBV30 and TRBJ2-7; 7 positions match TRBD1. The CDR3 spans 15 residues. V shed 0 bases, J shed 1 base, and the junction held 6 bases outside the gene matches. Germline V gene data show CDR1 as GTSNPN and CDR2 as SVGIG (reference sequence). The CDR3 region is CAWSVPGTVSYEQYF. CDR3 DNA sequence: TGTGCCTGGAGTGTACCCGGGACAGTATCCTACGAGCAGTACTTC.

Only a few counts were recorded for this clone. V and J are TRBV14 and TRBJ1-1; no reliable D call. Trimming removed 4 bases from V and 2 bases from J, with 14 bases in between. The germline CDR1 and CDR2 sequences are SGHDN and FVKESK. The CDR3 is 15 amino acids. CDR3 coding DNA: TGTGCCAGCAGCCCGCCCCTTGCTGTTAACACTGAAGCTTTCTTT. Protein sequence: CASSPPLAVNTEAFF.

The CDR3 region is CASSPVGDFLSSGNTIYF. The DNA for the CDR3 is TGTGCCAGCAGCCCCGTCGGGGATTTTTTAAGCTCTGGAAACACCATATATTTT. The chain links TRBV9 to TRBJ1-3; D is uncertain. Germline CDR1 is SGDLS and CDR2 is YYNGEE. V gave up 4 bases and J gave up 0 bases, with 20 bases separating them. The CDR3 length is 18 residues.

This clone was seen once. The same CDR3 arises from other DNA sequences in this sample as well. The chain links TRBV18 to TRBJ2-3; 8 bases line up with TRBD1. V was clipped by 5 bases and J by 1 base; unmatched bases: 2. The CDR3 covers 14 residues. Germline V gene lookup returns CDR1 KGHSH and CDR2 LQKENI. The CDR3 region has the DNA TGTGCCAGCTCAGGACAGGGCGGCACAGATACGCAGTATTTT. Translating gives CASSGQGGTDTQYF.

This clone showed up just once. The chain employs TRBV5-6 and TRBJ2-4; 9 bases fit TRBD1. CDR1 and CDR2 from the germline V gene are SGHDT and YYEEEE. Trimming took 0 bases from V and 7 from J; bases not matched to a gene: 17. The CDR3 spans 19 residues. The CDR3 sequence is CASSLALFGQGSVRNIQYF. The CDR3 nucleotides are TGTGCCAGCAGCTTGGCGCTTTTTGGACAGGGGTCGGTACGCAACATTCAGTACTTC.

This chain uses TRBV11-1 with TRBJ2-7; D is perhaps TRBD1 (6 bases). This CDR3 contains 17 residues. Trimming took off 5 bases at V and 2 bases at J, with 22 bases between the two ends. Per germline, CDR1 SGHAT and CDR2 FQDESV (reference sequence). CDR3 nucleotide sequence: TGTGCCAGCAGCCCCGCGAAAGAAGGGGGATTCCCCTACGAGCAGTACTTC. Translating gives CASSPAKEGGFPYEQYF.

Details on this clone: One end of the junction does not line up with germline, which may come from a read error. The V gene is TRBV7-8, the J gene TRBJ1-2; perhaps TRBD1 as D (5 bases). The germline V gene encodes CDR1 SGHVS and CDR2 FQNEAQ. CDR3 length equals 12 residues. The DNA for the CDR3 is TGTGCCAGCAGCTTACAGGGAGCTGGCTGCACCTTC. This codes for CASSLQGAGCTF.

Only one count was recorded for this clone. The V call is TRBV28, the J call TRBJ1-2; 7 bases line up with TRBD1. The CDR3 length is 15 residues. Trimming at V came to 8 bases and at J to 5 bases, leaving 14 bases not matched to a gene. The V gene's germline CDR1 is MDHEN and CDR2 SYDVKM. CDR3 coding DNA: TGTGCCAGCCTAACGTCCGGGACAGAAAATTATGGCTACACCTTC. Translation: CASLTSGTENYGYTF.

The chain combines TRBV30 with TRBJ2-2, with D possibly TRBD1 on 6 matching bases. The CDR3 contains 12 residues. Germline V lookup: CDR1 GTSNPN, CDR2 SVGIG (reference sequence). Trimming cost V 4 bases and J 6 bases, with 9 bases left between them. CDR3 loop: CAWTGVAGELFF. The CDR3, as DNA: TGTGCCTGGACAGGGGTGGCCGGGGAGCTGTTTTTT. The full variable domain, completed using reference TRBV30 and TRBJ2-2, is SQTIHQWPATLVQPVGSPLSLECTVEGTSNPNLYWYRQAAGRGLQLLFYSVGIGQISSEVPQNLSASRPQDRQFILSSKKLLLSDSGFYLCAWTGVAGELFFGEGSRLTVL.

V and J are TRBV15 and TRBJ2-3; D not certain. The CDR3 has 13 residues. Trimming shortened V by 5 bases and J by 9 bases, and 15 bases separated the two germline ends. Germline V CDR1 and CDR2: LNHNV, YYDKDF (reference sequence). CDR3 nucleotides: TGTGCCACCAGCCCCCGGCAGGCCGGCACGCAGTATTTT. Translated, it gives CATSPRQAGTQYF.

The chain has TRBV2 and TRBJ2-3, with D tentatively TRBD2 (5 bases). V gave up 7 bases and J gave up 6 bases, with 14 bases separating them. Germline values: CDR1 SNHLY, CDR2 FYNNEI. CDR3 size: 13 residues. Here the CDR3 reads CASTREIGDTQYF. The DNA of the CDR3 is TGTGCCAGCACTAGGGAGATAGGTGATACGCAGTATTTT.

This chain links TRBV15 with TRBJ1-4, with 7 bases identical to TRBD1. The CDR3 sequence is 15 residues long. Per germline, CDR1 LNHNV and CDR2 YYDKDF (reference sequence). The V and J ends lost 0 bases and 8 bases, in that order; junction bases with no gene match: 6. The CDR3 spells CATSRDGTVREKLFF. The DNA for the CDR3 is TGTGCCACCAGCAGAGACGGGACAGTGCGGGAAAAACTGTTTTTT. Based on the CDR3 plus reference TRBV15 and TRBJ1-4, the full variable domain is DAMVIQNPRYQVTQFGKPVTLSCSQTLNHNVMYWYQQKSSQAPKLLFHYYDKDFNNEADTPDNFQSRRPNTSFCFLDIRSPGLGDTAMYLCATSRDGTVREKLFFGSGTQLSVL.

Details on this clone: The sample holds other DNA sequences that translate to the same CDR3. V gene TRBV4-1 combines with J gene TRBJ1-2, with 9 bases lining up with TRBD1. The CDR3 runs 14 residues. The V gene end was trimmed by 1 base and the J gene end by 7 bases; junction bases not matched to a gene: 4. In germline, CDR1 is MGHRA, CDR2 YSYEKL. CDR3 bases: TGCGCCAGCAGCCAAGTGGGACAGGGCGGTGGCTACACCTTC. Protein product: CASSQVGQGGGYTF.

The genes are TRBV5-1 and TRBJ2-2, with D possibly matching TRBD1 (6 bases). The CDR3 extends over 17 amino acids. Trimming shortened V by 3 bases and J by 4 bases, and 19 bases separated the two germline ends. Germline CDR1 and CDR2: SGHRS and YFSETQ. The CDR3 DNA reads as TGCGCCAGCAGCTCGTTTATTATAGGGGGACGCACCGGGGAGCTGTTTTTT. This translates into CASSSFIIGGRTGELFF.

The chain combines TRBV28 with TRBJ1-1; no firm D call. Germline values: CDR1 MDHEN, CDR2 SYDVKM. The CDR3 is 11 residues long. V was trimmed by 8 bases and J by 0 bases, leaving 4 bases between them. Here the CDR3 reads CASWMNTEAFF. The DNA for the CDR3 is TGTGCCAGCTGGATGAACACTGAAGCTTTCTTT. Using reference TRBV28 and TRBJ1-1 for the parts outside the CDR3, the full variable domain is DVKVTQSSRYLVKRTGEKVFLECVQDMDHENMFWYRQDPGLGLRLIYFSYDVKMKEKGDIPEGYSVSREKKERFSLILESASTNQTSMYLCASWMNTEAFFGQGTRLTVV.

The chain uses TRBV25-1 and TRBJ2-2; D is ambiguous. V was trimmed by 5 bases and J by 2 bases, leaving 3 bases between them. Germline V CDR1 and CDR2: MGHDK, SYGVNS. CDR3 length equals 12 residues. DNA for the CDR3: TGTGCCAGCAGTTTCAACACCGGGGAGCTGTTTTTT. Translated, it gives CASSFNTGELFF.

This rearrangement joins TRBV19 to TRBJ2-5, with 8 bases matching TRBD2. The CDR3 is made up of 15 amino acids. Germline-derived CDR1 and CDR2 are LNHDA and SQIVND (reference sequence). J gave up 0 bases and V 3 bases, and 3 bases lay outside the gene matches. CDR3 amino acids: CASSIAGGYQETQYF. The CDR3 nucleotides read TGTGCCAGTAGTATCGCGGGAGGCTACCAAGAGACCCAGTACTTC.